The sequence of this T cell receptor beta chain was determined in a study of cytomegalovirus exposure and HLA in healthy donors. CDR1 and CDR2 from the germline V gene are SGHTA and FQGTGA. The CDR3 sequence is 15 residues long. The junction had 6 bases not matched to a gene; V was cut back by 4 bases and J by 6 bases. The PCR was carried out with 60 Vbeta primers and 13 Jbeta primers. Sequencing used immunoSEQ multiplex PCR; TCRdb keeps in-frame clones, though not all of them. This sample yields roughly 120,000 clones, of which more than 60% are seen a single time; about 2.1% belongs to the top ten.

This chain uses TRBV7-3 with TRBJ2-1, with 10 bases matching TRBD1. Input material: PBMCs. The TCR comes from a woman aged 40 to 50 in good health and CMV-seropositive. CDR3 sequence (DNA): TGTGCCAGCAGCTACCGGGGACAGGGGTTCAATGAGCAGTTCTTC. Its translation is CASSYRGQGFNEQFF. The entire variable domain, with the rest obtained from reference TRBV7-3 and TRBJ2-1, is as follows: GAGVSQTPSNKVTEKGKYVELRCDPISGHTALYWYRQSLGQGPEFLIYFQGTGAADDSGLPNDRFFAVRPEGSVSTLKIQRTERGDSAVYLCASSYRGQGFNEQFFGPGTRLTVL.